Listed below are T cell receptor beta chains from one sample, sequenced in a study of blood T cell repertoires in COVID-19. The repertoire was sequenced with immunoSEQ multiplex PCR; TCRdb's copy has only in-frame clones and lacks some. The table lists over 110,000 clones, roughly 87% of them singletons. The sequenced material came from peripheral blood. These receptors came from a man in his 70s with acute or convalescent COVID-19. CDR3s include the opening cysteine and the closing phenylalanine or tryptophan. The order of the fields is D gene, V gene, J gene, clone size, CDR3 protein, CDR3 DNA. D genes are given only for firm matches. Clone size is shown for a subset of rows, as once, few, many or a class of expanded clone.

.	TRBV5-1	TRBJ1-5	.	CASSLSGSNQPQHF	TGCGCCAGCAGCCTATCAGGTAGCAATCAGCCCCAGCATTTT
TRBD1	TRBV13	TRBJ2-1	.	CASSLGGGRYNEQFF	TGTGCCAGCTCTCTAGGGGGCGGCCGATACAATGAGCAGTTCTTC
.	TRBV5-5	TRBJ2-2	.	CASSLAGSITGELFF	TGTGCCAGCAGCTTGGCAGGGTCCATCACCGGGGAGCTGTTTTTT
TRBD2	TRBV15	TRBJ2-2	.	CATSTRTSGGPKRTGELFF	TGTGCCACCAGCACACGGACTAGCGGGGGGCCCAAACGCACCGGGGAGCTGTTTTTT
TRBD1	TRBV5-6	TRBJ1-2	.	CASSRQGAVGYTF	TGTGCCAGCAGCCGACAGGGGGCTGTTGGCTACACCTTC
TRBD1	TRBV28	TRBJ1-5	.	CASSHGDRGHPQHF	TGTGCCAGCAGTCACGGGGACAGGGGTCACCCCCAGCATTTT
TRBD2	TRBV5-1	TRBJ2-5	.	CASSRLAGGQETQYF	TGCGCCAGCAGCCGACTAGCGGGGGGCCAAGAGACCCAGTACTTC
TRBD1	TRBV19	TRBJ1-5	once	CASSIGTGWNQPQHF	TGTGCCAGTAGTATAGGGACAGGGTGGAATCAGCCCCAGCATTTT
TRBD2	TRBV5-1	TRBJ2-1	few	CASSLGGGRGYNEQFF	TGCGCCAGCAGCTTGGGTGGCGGGAGAGGCTACAATGAGCAGTTCTTC
TRBD2	TRBV4-2	TRBJ2-3	.	CASSLQRERGADTQYF	TGTGCCAGCAGCCTTCAGCGGGAGAGGGGCGCAGATACGCAGTATTTT
.	TRBV28	TRBJ2-3	.	CASNPPPPGVLSTDTQYF	TGTGCCAGCAACCCACCCCCACCCGGGGTGCTAAGCACAGATACGCAGTATTTT
TRBD1	TRBV6-5	TRBJ1-6	.	CASRTRQGHSPLHF	TGTGCCAGCAGGACGCGACAGGGCCATTCACCCCTCCACTTT
TRBD1	TRBV5-1	TRBJ1-2	.	CASSSGQGNYGYTF	TGCGCCAGCAGCTCCGGACAGGGGAACTATGGCTACACCTTC
.	TRBV28	TRBJ2-7	.	CASSWGLAYEQYF	TGTGCCAGCAGTTGGGGACTTGCCTACGAGCAGTACTTC
.	TRBV29-1	TRBJ2-7	.	CSVEKTTGLQYF	TGCAGCGTTGAAAAGACGACAGGTCTTCAGTACTTC
TRBD1	TRBV6-1	TRBJ1-5	once	CASSEFARTGGYQPQHF	TGTGCCAGCAGTGAATTTGCCCGAACAGGGGGATACCAGCCCCAGCATTTT
TRBD2	TRBV14	TRBJ2-5	.	CASSQPSGSQETQYF	TGTGCCAGCAGCCAGCCCAGCGGGAGCCAAGAGACCCAGTACTTC
TRBD2	TRBV4-2	TRBJ2-1	.	CASSRSGGVYNEQFF	TGTGCCAGCAGCCGTAGCGGGGGAGTATACAATGAGCAGTTCTTC
TRBD1	TRBV10-3	TRBJ1-3	.	CAISEPGQAGGNTIYF	TGTGCCATCAGTGAGCCAGGACAGGCAGGTGGAAACACCATATATTTT
.	TRBV27	TRBJ2-3	.	CASSRGLPTDTQYF	TGTGCCAGCAGTAGAGGTTTACCCACAGATACGCAGTATTTT
.	TRBV18	TRBJ2-6	.	CASSPGRSSGANVLTF	TGTGCCAGCTCACCAGGTCGGAGCTCTGGGGCCAACGTCCTGACTTTC
.	TRBV3-1/TRBV3-2	TRBJ1-2	.	CASSPLEVLGYTF	TGTGCCAGCAGCCCTCTGGAGGTCCTGGGCTACACCTTC
.	TRBV19	TRBJ2-2	.	CASSIGQIPNTGELFF	TGTGCCAGTAGTATAGGACAGATCCCGAACACCGGGGAGCTGTTTTTT
.	TRBV7-9	TRBJ1-1	.	CASSLLNAMNTEAFF	TGTGCCAGCAGCTTGTTGAACGCGATGAACACTGAAGCTTTCTTT
.	TRBV3-1/TRBV3-2	TRBJ1-3	once	CASSPVSGGNTIYF	TGTGCCAGCAGCCCCGTGTCGGGTGGAAACACCATATATTTT
.	TRBV5-1	TRBJ1-1	.	CASSLEGAPNTEAFF	TGCGCCAGCAGCTTGGAAGGGGCACCGAACACTGAAGCTTTCTTT
.	TRBV6-5	TRBJ2-7	.	CASTLNRQVGEQYF	TGTGCCAGCACCCTCAACCGACAGGTGGGAGAGCAGTACTTC
.	TRBV24-1	TRBJ2-1	.	CATSGTLNEQFF	TGTGCCACCAGTGGAACTCTGAATGAGCAGTTCTTC
TRBD2	TRBV7-2	TRBJ2-5	.	CASSLEAGLTETQYF	TGTGCCAGCAGCTTAGAGGCGGGACTAACGGAGACCCAGTACTTC
TRBD1	TRBV7-9	TRBJ1-6	few	CASTRGGTDSPLHF	TGTGCCAGCACCCGAGGGGGCACGGACTCACCCCTCCACTTT
.	TRBV10-2	TRBJ2-7	.	CASSDPGSPKTYEQYF	TGCGCCAGCAGTGATCCCGGGTCCCCGAAAACCTACGAGCAGTACTTC
TRBD2	TRBV19	TRBJ2-7	.	CASSIDTRGTGGNYEQYF	TGTGCCAGTAGTATAGACACTCGAGGTACGGGAGGGAACTACGAGCAGTACTTC
.	TRBV11-2	TRBJ2-6	.	CASSLDTQAFAWANVLTF	TGTGCCAGCAGCTTAGACACACAGGCGTTCGCCTGGGCCAACGTCCTGACTTTC
.	TRBV28	TRBJ2-7	.	CASSTGFSFSYEQYF	TGTGCCAGCAGTACAGGGTTTAGCTTCTCCTACGAGCAGTACTTC
.	TRBV3-1/TRBV3-2	TRBJ2-7	.	CASSRSGSAYEQYF	TGTGCCAGCAGCCGGAGCGGCAGCGCCTACGAGCAGTACTTC
TRBD1	TRBV6-5	TRBJ1-2	.	CASSYLRTGQDGYTF	TGTGCCAGCAGTTACCTACGGACAGGGCAGGATGGCTACACCTTC
.	TRBV6-2/TRBV6-3	TRBJ2-2	.	CASSYSQTGELFF	TGTGCCAGCAGTTACTCACAGACCGGGGAGCTGTTTTTT
TRBD1	TRBV2	TRBJ2-7	.	CASRLGQGFSYEQYF	TGTGCCAGCAGGTTAGGACAGGGTTTTTCCTACGAGCAGTACTTC
.	TRBV10-3	TRBJ1-5	few	CAISAFSDPNQPQHF	TGTGCCATCAGTGCCTTTTCAGATCCCAATCAGCCCCAGCATTTT
.	TRBV12-3/TRBV12-4	TRBJ1-2	.	CASMAGSFYGYTF	TGTGCCAGCATGGCAGGAAGCTTCTATGGCTACACCTTC
TRBD1	TRBV19	TRBJ1-5	.	CASSEGQGLIGQPQHF	TGTGCCAGTAGTGAGGGACAGGGGCTTATCGGGCAGCCCCAGCATTTT
.	TRBV9	TRBJ1-5	.	CASSGGRDQPQHF	TGTGCCAGCTCGGGGGGAAGGGATCAGCCCCAGCATTTT
.	TRBV6-2/TRBV6-3	TRBJ2-7	once	CASSYPTDISYEQYF	TGTGCCAGCAGTTACCCGACAGACATCTCCTACGAGCAGTACTTC
.	TRBV4-1	TRBJ1-2	.	CASSTLPGSYGYTF	TGCGCCAGCAGCACTCTGCCAGGGTCCTATGGCTACACCTTC
.	TRBV19	TRBJ1-5	.	CASTKWAQVEQPQHF	TGTGCCAGTACCAAGTGGGCGCAGGTCGAGCAGCCCCAGCATTTT
.	TRBV2	TRBJ2-4	.	CASNQGNDKNIQYF	TGTGCCAGCAACCAGGGAAACGACAAAAACATTCAGTACTTC
.	TRBV5-5	TRBJ1-4	.	CASSFAGFATNEKLFF	TGTGCCAGCAGCTTCGCAGGGTTTGCAACTAATGAAAAACTGTTTTTT
TRBD1	TRBV4-1	TRBJ1-1	.	CASSQDRGPVTEAFF	TGCGCCAGCAGCCAGGACAGGGGCCCGGTCACTGAAGCTTTCTTT
.	TRBV18	TRBJ1-1	.	CASSPTNMNTEAFF	TGTGCCAGCTCACCAACCAACATGAACACTGAAGCTTTCTTT
.	TRBV3-1/TRBV3-2	TRBJ1-1	.	CASSQTQGGAFF	TGTGCCAGCAGCCAAACCCAGGGCGGCGCTTTCTTT
TRBD1	TRBV27	TRBJ1-2	.	CASSPTLFTGARTYGYTF	TGTGCCAGCAGTCCCACCCTTTTTACAGGGGCGAGGACCTATGGCTACACCTTC
.	TRBV2	TRBJ1-1	.	CASSDRLANTEAFF	TGTGCCAGCAGTGATAGACTGGCGAACACTGAAGCTTTCTTT
.	TRBV12-5	TRBJ1-2	.	CASGLSPPNYGYTF	TGTGCTAGTGGTTTGTCTCCTCCTAACTATGGCTACACCTTC
TRBD1	TRBV27	TRBJ1-1	.	CASSPDRANTEAFF	TGTGCCAGCAGTCCAGACAGGGCAAACACTGAAGCTTTCTTT
.	TRBV12-3/TRBV12-4	TRBJ1-2	.	CASSPSGGGGYTF	TGTGCCAGCAGCCCTAGCGGGGGTGGGGGCTACACCTTC
.	TRBV4-1	TRBJ1-2	.	CASSQTGSGGYTF	TGCGCCAGCAGCCAAACAGGGTCGGGGGGCTACACCTTC
TRBD1	TRBV5-4	TRBJ1-2	.	CASSPDRVNRGGYTF	TGTGCCAGCAGCCCGGACAGGGTGAATCGAGGAGGCTACACCTTC
.	TRBV7-8	TRBJ1-2	.	CASSLVPGSNYGYTF	TGTGCCAGCAGCTTAGTTCCCGGTTCTAACTATGGCTACACCTTC